This TCR beta chain comes out of a study of blood T cell repertoires in COVID-19. The CDR3 extends over 13 amino acids. V lost 4 bases, J lost 5 bases, and 13 bases lay in between. CDR1 and CDR2 (germline): SQVTM, ANQGSEA. Profiling relied on immunoSEQ multiplex PCR, and the TCRdb table lists in-frame clones only, not all of them. The table lists approximately 110,000 clones, around 85% of them singletons. The sample comprised peripheral blood. This receptor was obtained from a woman in her fifties or sixties with COVID-19, enrolled during active disease. The chain carries TRBV29-1 and TRBJ2-3, with D possibly being TRBD1 (6 bases). The CDR3 sequence is CSVADRSRDTQYF. The CDR3 DNA follows: TGCAGCGTTGCGGACAGATCGCGAGATACGCAGTATTTT.